The 15 T cell receptor beta chains listed next were all sequenced from one sample in a study of post-analysis software for immune sequencing data. Findings and limits, study-wide: Included in a set of roughly five TRBV segments more frequent in patients than controls were TRBV5-6, TRBV5-1 and TRBV20-1.

Unique molecular identifiers were carried by the TCR beta cDNA libraries. TCRdb re-called the PCR reads with MiXCR, one entry per CDR3 protein. The sample holds about 540,000 distinct CDR3 sequences, 34% seen once. These receptors' targets are unknown. Sequenced: blood. These receptors were taken from a girl between 2 and 17 years old with multiple sclerosis.

The chain combines TRBV20-1 with TRBJ2-5; no clear D. V lost 5 bases and J lost 2, with 12 bases in between. The CDR3 extends over 13 amino acids. Germline assignment: CDR1 DFQATT and CDR2 SNEGSKA (reference sequence). The chain's CDR3 is CSAPPWGQETQYF. CDR3 bases: TGCAGTGCTCCTCCGTGGGGTCAAGAGACCCAGTACTTC.

This clonotype was recorded a few times. The chain carries TRBV11-2 and TRBJ2-7; D might be TRBD1 (5 bases). The ends were cut back, 5 bases at V and 2 bases at J, with 25 bases in the middle. The CDR3 runs 18 residues. CDR1 and CDR2 (germline): SGHAT, FQNNGV. CDR3 bases: TGTGCCAGCAGCGGCCAAGGCAGGGTTTCTGGGGAAACCTACGAGCAGTACTTC. It translates to CASSGQGRVSGETYEQYF.

The chain has TRBV18 and TRBJ2-7, with D possibly TRBD1 on 5 matching bases. The CDR3 consists of 14 residues. V was clipped by 2 bases and J by 2 bases, with 10 bases between them. CDR1 and CDR2 from the germline V gene are KGHSH and LQKENI. CDR3 nucleotides: TGTGCCAGCTCACCAAACCCAGGGACCTACGAGCAGTACTTC. Its translation: CASSPNPGTYEQYF.

This sequence joins TRBV24-1 and TRBJ1-5; D remains ambiguous. From germline, CDR1 is KGHDR and CDR2 SFDVKD. V shed 2 bases and J shed 9 bases, with 7 bases lying between them. The CDR3 sequence is 12 residues long. CDR3: CATSDSGGPQHF. CDR3 nucleotides: TGTGCCACCAGTGATTCCGGAGGGCCCCAGCATTTT.

The chain is built from TRBV15 and TRBJ2-3; D remains unclear. Trimming pared 0 bases from V and 3 bases from J, leaving 7 bases between. CDR1 is LNHNV and CDR2 is YYDKDF in the germline V gene (reference sequence). This CDR3 region has 14 residues. CDR3 bases: TGTGCCACCAGCAGAGATCGGCCGACAGATACGCAGTATTTT. Translation: CATSRDRPTDTQYF.

The chain links TRBV20-1 to TRBJ2-1; TRBD2 is a possible D gene (6 bases). The CDR3 consists of 12 residues. The germline V gene encodes CDR1 DFQATT and CDR2 SNEGSKA (reference sequence). V lost 4 bases to trimming and J lost 4 bases, with 8 bases between them. CDR3 bases: TGCAGTGCTACTAGCGATTACAATGAGCAGTTCTTC. Protein product: CSATSDYNEQFF.

CDR3 in amino acids: CSATGIRGNGYTF. In DNA form, the CDR3 reads TGCAGCGCGACAGGGATCAGGGGAAATGGCTACACCTTC. This chain links TRBV29-1 with TRBJ1-2; TRBD1 aligns across 7 bases. The CDR3 runs to 13 residues. V lost 7 bases, J lost 6 bases, and 11 bases stayed unmatched. CDR1 is SQVTM, CDR2 ANQGSEA, per germline.

The gene calls are TRBV7-9 and TRBJ1-1; D may be TRBD1 (6 bases). CDR3 length equals 16 residues. Germline CDR1 and CDR2: SEHNR and FQNEAQ (reference sequence). Trimming removed 5 bases at V and 4 bases at J, with 20 bases between. The CDR3 DNA reads as TGTGCCAGCAGCCCGACCGCCACAGGGAGAGGCACTGAAGCTTTCTTT. This encodes CASSPTATGRGTEAFF.

V is TRBV7-2 and J is TRBJ2-6, with a weak D call TRBD2 (5 bases). The germline V and J ends were trimmed by 1 base and 0 bases, with 10 bases remaining between them. CDR1 and CDR2 (germline): SGHTA, FQGNSA. The CDR3 sequence is 17 residues long. CDR3 residues: CASSLGLRGSGANVLTF. The CDR3 DNA reads TGTGCCAGCAGCTTAGGTTTACGGGGCTCTGGGGCCAACGTCCTGACTTTC.

This clonotype turned up a few times. The gene calls are TRBV29-1 and TRBJ2-7, with 10 bases fitting TRBD2. The CDR3 consists of 16 residues. The V gene end was trimmed by 4 bases and the J gene end by 7 bases; junction bases not matched to a gene: 16. CDR1 and CDR2 from the germline V gene are SQVTM and ANQGSEA. Here the CDR3 reads CSVVGGTSEFYNEQYF. CDR3 coding DNA: TGCAGCGTTGTGGGGGGGACTAGCGAGTTCTACAATGAGCAGTACTTC.

This clonotype appeared once. It may be a read error: a sequence one base away is much more abundant. The genes are TRBV28 and TRBJ2-7; D unclear. The CDR3 covers 12 residues. From germline, CDR1 is MDHEN and CDR2 SYDVKM. In DNA form, the CDR3 reads TGTGCCAGCCGGACGGATTCCTACGGGCAGTACTTC. Amino acid sequence: CASRTDSYGQYF.

The V call is TRBV6-5, the J call TRBJ2-1; 9 bases align to TRBD2. With 4 bases clipped from V and 8 bases from J, the junction kept 6 bases outside the gene matches. This CDR3 region has 14 residues. Germline V lookup: CDR1 MNHEY, CDR2 SVGAGI. The CDR3 DNA reads TGTGCCAGCAGTTCGGGACTAGCTATCGATGAGCAGTTCTTC. Its protein is CASSSGLAIDEQFF.

This chain joins TRBV7-3 and TRBJ1-5, with no clear D. V was shortened by 5 bases and J by 5 bases, with 4 bases between the two germline ends. The CDR3 length is 11 residues. Germline values: CDR1 SGHTA, CDR2 FQGTGA. The CDR3 DNA is TGTGCCAGCAGCCCTGATCAGCCCCAGCATTTT. Translated: CASSPDQPQHF. Full variable domain (missing parts from reference TRBV7-3 and TRBJ1-5): GAGVSQTPSNKVTEKGKYVELRCDPISGHTALYWYRQSLGQGPEFLIYFQGTGAADDSGLPNDRFFAVRPEGSVSTLKIQRTERGDSAVYLCASSPDQPQHFGDGTRLSIL.

The chain couples TRBV6-6 to TRBJ2-1; a possible D gene is TRBD2 (7 bases). V was cut by 8 bases and J by 0 bases, with 14 bases left in between. Germline assignment: CDR1 MNHNY and CDR2 SVGAGI (reference sequence). The CDR3 runs 15 residues. The CDR3 reads CASLGGPSSYNEQFF. CDR3 DNA sequence: TGTGCCAGCCTCGGGGGGCCGAGCTCCTACAATGAGCAGTTCTTC.

This clonotype was seen just once. V and J are TRBV5-1 and TRBJ2-1, with D unresolved. V lost 5 bases and J lost 2, with 8 bases in between. The CDR3 has 13 amino acids. Germline lookup yields CDR1 SGHRS and CDR2 YFSETQ. CDR3 DNA sequence: TGCGCCAGCAGGATACCTCCCTACAATGAGCAGTTCTTC. Encoded protein: CASRIPPYNEQFF.